The 16 T cell receptor beta chains below all came from one sample that was sequenced in a study of blood T cell repertoires in COVID-19. Libraries were prepared by immunoSEQ multiplex PCR; TCRdb keeps only in-frame clonotypes and omits some of them. Of approximately 89,000 clones detected, about 81% appear once; the ten largest clones hold around a quarter. Source material: peripheral blood. The receptors here all came from a man in his 70s with acute or convalescent COVID-19.

The chain recombines TRBV11-2 with TRBJ2-3; possible D gene TRBD1, 7 bases. CDR3 length: 15 amino acids. The V gene's germline CDR1 is SGHAT and CDR2 FQNNGV. V lost 4 bases to trimming and J lost 1 base, with 12 bases between them. CDR3 DNA: TGTGCCAGCAGCTGGAGGGGGCAAGGCACAGATACGCAGTATTTT. Its translation: CASSWRGQGTDTQYF.

The rearrangement uses TRBV18 and TRBJ2-1, with 7 bases identical to TRBD2. Germline-derived CDR1 and CDR2 are KGHSH and LQKENI. Trimming removed 2 bases from V and 7 bases from J; junction bases left unmatched: 5. The CDR3 is 14 residues long. The CDR3: CASSPRRERNEQFF. CDR3 bases: TGTGCCAGCTCACCAAGGCGGGAGAGGAATGAGCAGTTCTTC.

V usage is TRBV6-2 or TRBV6-3 and J usage is TRBJ2-5; D is perhaps TRBD2 (5 bases). CDR1 and CDR2 from the germline V gene are MNHEY and SVGEGT. Trimming removed 0 bases at V and 3 bases at J, with 14 bases between. The CDR3 consists of 16 residues. The CDR3 loop is CASSYSRQRREETQYF. In DNA, the CDR3 is TGTGCCAGCAGTTACTCGAGGCAGCGGCGGGAAGAGACCCAGTACTTC.

This sequence joins TRBV6-2 or TRBV6-3 and TRBJ2-2; possible D gene TRBD1, 7 bases. CDR3 length: 14 residues. V was cut by 6 bases and J by 7 bases, with 15 bases left in between. CDR1 MNHEY and CDR2 SVGEGT come from the germline V gene. The CDR3 sequence: CASSRTRGVGELFF. The CDR3 bases are TGTGCCAGCAGCAGAACCAGGGGGGTCGGGGAGCTGTTTTTT.

The chain links TRBV5-5 to TRBJ1-2; 8 nucleotides agree with TRBD1. Germline V gene data show CDR1 as SGHKS and CDR2 as YYEKEE (reference sequence). V lost 4 bases and J lost 5; bases outside the gene matches: 4. CDR3 length: 13 residues. The chain's CDR3 is CASSLQGGYGYTF. The CDR3 DNA reads as TGTGCCAGCAGCCTACAGGGGGGTTATGGCTACACCTTC. The complete variable domain, with remaining parts taken from reference TRBV5-5 and TRBJ1-2, reads DAGVTQSPTHLIKTRGQQVTLRCSPISGHKSVSWYQQVLGQGPQFIFQYYEKEERGRGNFPDRFSARQFPNYSSELNVNALLLGDSALYLCASSLQGGYGYTFGSGTRLTVV.

In this sample, this clone turned up a few times. This rearrangement joins TRBV28 to TRBJ1-5; 8 nucleotides match TRBD1. Germline CDR1 is MDHEN and CDR2 is SYDVKM. The junction had 6 bases not matched to a gene; V was cut back by 6 bases and J by 2 bases. The CDR3 has 15 amino acids. CDR3 sequence: CASSRPGQGNQPQHF. CDR3 DNA sequence: TGTGCCAGCAGCCGACCGGGACAGGGCAATCAGCCCCAGCATTTT.

The CDR3 loop reads CASAWGLNRYSGNTIYF. The CDR3 DNA is TGTGCCAGCGCTTGGGGGCTAAACCGTTACTCTGGAAACACCATATATTTT. The J gene is TRBJ1-3, the V gene TRBV2, with D possibly TRBD1 on 6 matching bases. This CDR3 has 17 residues. The V gene's germline CDR1 is SNHLY and CDR2 FYNNEI. V was clipped by 8 bases and J by 0 bases, with 20 bases between them.

The chain joins TRBV28 to TRBJ2-2; D unresolved. V dropped 2 bases and J dropped 1 base, with 8 bases sitting between them. Germline CDR1 and CDR2: MDHEN and SYDVKM. This CDR3 is built from 15 residues. CDR3 in DNA: TGTGCCAGCAGTTTACAGTCCCGGAACACCGGGGAGCTGTTTTTT. Protein product: CASSLQSRNTGELFF.

This clone appeared a few times. The rearrangement joins TRBV4-3 to TRBJ1-1; no clear D. V was clipped by 1 base and J by 8 bases, with 14 bases between them. Per germline, CDR1 LGHNA and CDR2 YSLEER. This CDR3 has 14 amino acids. Here the CDR3 reads CASSQGSLHREAFF. Here the CDR3 DNA reads TGCGCCAGCAGCCAAGGGTCCCTCCATAGAGAAGCTTTCTTT.

The chain couples TRBV5-6 to TRBJ1-6; TRBD1 might be the D (5 bases). The V gene lost 0 bases and the J gene lost 0 bases, with 7 bases spanning the gap. Germline V lookup: CDR1 SGHDT, CDR2 YYEEEE. This CDR3 contains 16 residues. The CDR3 DNA is TGTGCCAGCAGCTTGGCGGGGGGCTCCTATAATTCACCCCTCCACTTT. Protein product: CASSLAGGSYNSPLHF.

CDR3 coding DNA: TGTGCCAGCAGACCTGCTGCAGGGGCTGACACTGAAGCTTTCTTT. Translated, it gives CASRPAAGADTEAFF. The chain couples TRBV5-4 to TRBJ1-1; tentative D call: TRBD1 (6 bases). V lost 5 bases to trimming and J lost 3 bases, with 17 bases between them. Germline CDR1 SGHNT, CDR2 YYREEE (reference sequence). The CDR3 is 15 residues long. The entire variable domain, with the rest obtained from reference TRBV5-4 and TRBJ1-1, is as follows: ETGVTQSPTHLIKTRGQQVTLRCSSQSGHNTVSWYQQALGQGPQFIFQYYREEENGRGNFPPRFSGLQFPNYSSELNVNALELDDSALYLCASRPAAGADTEAFFGQGTRLTVV.

J is TRBJ2-7 and V is TRBV28, with 13 nucleotides matching TRBD2. The germline V gene has CDR1 MDHEN and CDR2 SYDVKM. This CDR3 region has 17 residues. J was trimmed by 2 bases and V by 4 bases; bases with no gene match: 8. Written as DNA, the CDR3 is TGTGCCAGCAGTTCCCCAGGGACTAGCGGGATTACCTACGAGCAGTACTTC. Translation: CASSSPGTSGITYEQYF.

The chain combines TRBV5-1 with TRBJ2-1; 8 bases agree with TRBD2. Germline V gene lookup returns CDR1 SGHRS and CDR2 YFSETQ. Trimming took 3 bases from V and 9 from J; bases not matched to a gene: 11. This CDR3 has 15 residues. CDR3: CASSWPGERESEQFF. The CDR3 DNA reads as TGCGCCAGCAGCTGGCCGGGGGAGCGGGAGAGTGAGCAGTTCTTC.

J is TRBJ1-4 and V is TRBV24-1; D gene unclear. The germline CDR1 and CDR2 sequences are KGHDR and SFDVKD. V gave up 3 bases and J gave up 7 bases, with 14 bases separating them. The CDR3 extends over 15 amino acids. In DNA, the CDR3 is TGTGCCACCAGTGATGGCCTCAATGCGGGTGAAAAACTGTTTTTT. Translated, it gives CATSDGLNAGEKLFF.

This clone was seen only a few times. V gene TRBV9 combines with J gene TRBJ1-1, with 9 bases identical to TRBD1. V gave up 4 bases and J gave up 5 bases; unmatched junction bases: 9. CDR1 is SGDLS and CDR2 is YYNGEE in the germline V gene. The CDR3 spans 15 residues. CDR3 protein: CASSPRQGVDTEAFF. The CDR3 DNA is TGTGCCAGCAGCCCACGACAGGGGGTTGATACTGAAGCTTTCTTT. The entire variable domain, with the rest obtained from reference TRBV9 and TRBJ1-1, is as follows: DSGVTQTPKHLITATGQRVTLRCSPRSGDLSVYWYQQSLDQGLQFLIQYYNGEERAKGNILERFSAQQFPDLHSELNLSSLELGDSALYFCASSPRQGVDTEAFFGQGTRLTVV.

This clone was observed a handful of times. The chain combines TRBV27 with TRBJ2-1; D call uncertain. This CDR3 region has 16 residues. V was trimmed by 1 base and J by 2 bases, leaving 12 bases between them. Germline CDR1 reads MNHEY; CDR2 reads SMNVEV (reference sequence). The CDR3 nucleotides read TGTGCCAGCAGTTTATACGGTTTCTCCCCCTACAATGAGCAGTTCTTC. Translation: CASSLYGFSPYNEQFF.